These 4 T cell receptor beta chains were all obtained from the same sample, sequenced in a study of control samples from healthy donors and cancer patients. Method: immunoSEQ multiplex PCR; TCRdb's copy keeps in-frame clones and lacks some. The sample has under 150,000 clones; less than 90% are singletons. What was sequenced was blood. The receptors stem from a young woman in good health.

The V gene is TRBV10-3, the J gene TRBJ2-2, with 12 bases aligning to TRBD2. This CDR3 has 14 amino acids. Germline values: CDR1 ENHRY, CDR2 SYGVKD. The V segment lost 8 bases and the J segment 5 bases; nucleotides outside the gene matches: 3. The CDR3 DNA follows: TGTGCCATCGGGGGGACTAGCGGGACCGGGGAGCTGTTTTTT. The encoded protein is CAIGGTSGTGELFF.

The rearrangement uses TRBV7-2 and TRBJ1-5; TRBD1 matches 7 bases. The CDR3 spans 17 residues. Germline CDR1 and CDR2: SGHTA and FQGNSA. Trimming cost V 2 bases and J 0 bases; bases outside gene matches: 7. The CDR3 DNA reads as TGTGCCAGCAGCTTATTCGGGACAGCGTTTAGCAATCAGCCCCAGCATTTT. As protein: CASSLFGTAFSNQPQHF.

V and J are TRBV25-1 and TRBJ1-5; the match to TRBD1 covers 8 bases. This CDR3 has 16 residues. With 4 bases clipped from V and 2 bases from J, the junction kept 7 bases outside the gene matches. Germline V CDR1 and CDR2: MGHDK, SYGVNS. In nucleotides, the CDR3 is TGTGCCAGCAGTGCCCCAGGGGGCGCGGGCAATCAGCCCCAGCATTTT. This encodes CASSAPGGAGNQPQHF.

The chain employs TRBV5-1 and TRBJ1-5, with TRBD1 matching 8 bases. V lost 4 bases, J lost 6 bases, and 6 bases stayed unmatched. The CDR3 totals 14 residues. From germline, CDR1 is SGHRS and CDR2 YFSETQ. The CDR3 reads CASSPVGQGQPQHF. As DNA, the CDR3 is TGCGCCAGCAGCCCGGTAGGACAGGGTCAGCCCCAGCATTTT.